This T cell receptor beta chain was sequenced for a study of T cell changes during pregnancy in multiple sclerosis. The CDR3 totals 16 residues. The germline V gene encodes CDR1 SQVTM and CDR2 ANQGSEA. V shed 6 bases, J shed 5 bases, and the junction held 18 bases outside the gene matches. Profiled with immunoSEQ multiplex PCR; TCRdb holds only in-frame clones, not every one. The sample has around 73,000 clones, 92% seen once. This chain joins TRBV29-1 and TRBJ1-2, with TRBD1 matching over 7 bases. The origin of this receptor is a female donor in good health, enrolled as a control in a pregnancy study. The sample was peripheral blood, taken in the third trimester of pregnancy. CDR3 DNA sequence: TGCAGCGTCCCTTCCGGGACAGAAGCGAGTTTATATGGCTACACCTTC. This sequence encodes CSVPSGTEASLYGYTF. The whole variable domain, filled in from reference TRBV29-1 and TRBJ1-2, reads SAVISQKPSRDICQRGTSLTIQCQVDSQVTMMFWYRQQPGQSLTLIATANQGSEATYESGFVIDKFPISRPNLTFSTLTVSNMSPEDSSIYLCSVPSGTEASLYGYTFGSGTRLTVV.